The T cell receptor (beta chain) described here comes from a study of shared clonotypes between healthy human individuals. Study context: Donors had three CD4 naive, three CD4 memory, two CD8 naive and one CD8 memory plate apiece. Study-wide findings and caveats: At large depth, rarefaction still showed sorted-subset sequencing to be incomplete. The study found lower generation probabilities in non-shared clonotypes than in those shared by all four donors.

A note on this clone: Its target is unknown.

Genomic DNA of every subset was divided equally among multiple immunoSEQ plates. Sequencing used immunoSEQ multiplex PCR; TCRdb keeps in-frame clones, though not all of them. The profile shows fewer than 1.6 million clones, just under 99% of them singletons. Sequences were obtained from naive CD4+ T cells sorted from blood. Specified subset: CD45RA+ positively selected. This TCR was sampled from a man aged 25 to 40 in good health.

The CDR3 bases are TGCGCCAGCAGCCCGGGACTAGCGAAAGAGACCCAGTACTTC. This encodes CASSPGLAKETQYF. The chain joins TRBV5-1 to TRBJ2-5; TRBD2 aligns across 10 bases. V shed 4 bases and J 3 bases; nucleotides not matched to a gene: 3. This CDR3 contains 14 residues. CDR1 and CDR2 (germline): SGHRS, YFSETQ.